The 2 T cell receptor beta chains below were found in one sample sequenced in a study of regulatory T cells in long-lasting Graves disease. Construction of the TCR beta libraries employed iRepertoire HTBI primers in conjunction with Arm-PCR of CDR3 regions. TCRdb passed the multiplex PCR reads through MiXCR, listing each CDR3 protein once. The profile shows 350,000 to 500,000 distinct CDR3 sequences, roughly 21% of them singletons. Time point noted: persistent/refractory GD, antithyroid drugs over 5 years with positive TRAb. The TCR library was made from RNA extracted from PBMCs. The material sequenced was peripheral blood mononuclear cells (PBMCs), taken when the disease was refractory, from a patient treated with antithyroid drugs. The receptors derive from a female donor with Graves disease.

This clonotype has more than one count but fewer than ten. This sequence joins TRBV29-1 and TRBJ2-4; D remains unclear. Germline V CDR1 and CDR2: SQVTM, ANQGSEA. This CDR3 region has 13 residues. Trimming removed 6 bases at V and 7 bases at J, with 16 bases between. The CDR3, as DNA: TGCAGCGTCGCCTTCGGTATGTCCAACATTCAGTACTTC. Protein: CSVAFGMSNIQYF.

This clonotype was seen at least ten times. The chain carries TRBV30 and TRBJ2-5, with 7 bases that match TRBD2. With V trimmed by 4 bases and J by 5 bases, 10 bases remained unmatched. This CDR3 has 14 residues. Germline CDR1 and CDR2: GTSNPN and SVGIG (reference sequence). The DNA for the CDR3 is TGTGCCTGGACCAAACGGGGGGTTTCGGAGACCCAGTACTTC. Its translation: CAWTKRGVSETQYF. Looking up the rest from reference TRBV30 and TRBJ2-5 gives the full variable domain: SQTIHQWPATLVQPVGSPLSLECTVEGTSNPNLYWYRQAAGRGLQLLFYSVGIGQISSEVPQNLSASRPQDRQFILSSKKLLLSDSGFYLCAWTKRGVSETQYFGPGTRLLVL.